This T cell receptor (beta chain) was recorded in a study of neurological immune-mediated disorders. The CDR3 has 15 amino acids. The germline V gene encodes CDR1 SGHRS and CDR2 YFSETQ. V lost 4 bases, J lost 4 bases, and 17 bases lay in between. Study results and limitations: Private repertoires in all groups were suggested by the finding that expanded clones across subjects shared no CDR3 amino acid sequences. One related-CDR3 cluster, which may be a signature, held the repertoires of 18 of 34 multiple sclerosis patients after phylogenetic grouping.

This clonotype was counted many times. Its antigen is undetermined. The team produced cDNA through 5'RACE using 10-nucleotide random UMIs. Every sequencing run gave over 180 million TCR-beta sequences, taken from 15-18 subjects. TCRdb re-called the 5' RACE reads with MiXCR, one entry per CDR3 protein. The profile covers 55,000 to 70,000 distinct CDR3 sequences, with 3.2% appearing a single time and around 5.2% taken by the ten largest. Sequencing was performed on PBMCs. The TCR was taken from a woman between 50 and 59 years old with multiple sclerosis. This rearrangement joins TRBV5-1 to TRBJ2-5, with D maybe TRBD1 (6 bases). For the CDR3, the DNA is TGCGCCAGCAGCGAAGTTAGGGGGTTGATAGAGACCCAGTACTTC. As protein: CASSEVRGLIETQYF.